The clone carrying this T cell receptor beta chain was seen more than once but under ten times. What it recognizes is unknown. CDR3 length equals 15 residues. Germline V gives CDR1 SGHTA, CDR2 FQGTGA. V lost 3 bases and J lost 5; bases outside the gene matches: 6. The data derive from a study of blood T cells in healthy people across ages. Study conclusions and caveats: Naive CD4+ cell counts and diversity both ran higher in long-lived than in aged donors. Naive and antigen-experienced cells could not be conclusively compared, given unsorted PBMCs.

Combining a sample-barcoded 5' primer with a J-beta primer mix, a second PCR ran for 7 to 11 cycles. Sequencing yielded, for each sample, at least 2.5 million paired-end reads carrying CDR3. TCRdb used MiXCR to reprocess the 5' RACE reads, holding one entry per CDR3 protein. The data contain about 1.8 million distinct CDR3 sequences, around half of them singletons. The chain links TRBV7-3 to TRBJ2-5; 10 bases fit TRBD2. The sequenced sample consisted of blood. The clonotype originates from a middle-aged woman in good health. The CDR3 loop is CASSLTSGPLETQYF. The CDR3 DNA sequence: TGTGCCAGCAGCTTGACTAGCGGGCCGCTGGAGACCCAGTACTTC.